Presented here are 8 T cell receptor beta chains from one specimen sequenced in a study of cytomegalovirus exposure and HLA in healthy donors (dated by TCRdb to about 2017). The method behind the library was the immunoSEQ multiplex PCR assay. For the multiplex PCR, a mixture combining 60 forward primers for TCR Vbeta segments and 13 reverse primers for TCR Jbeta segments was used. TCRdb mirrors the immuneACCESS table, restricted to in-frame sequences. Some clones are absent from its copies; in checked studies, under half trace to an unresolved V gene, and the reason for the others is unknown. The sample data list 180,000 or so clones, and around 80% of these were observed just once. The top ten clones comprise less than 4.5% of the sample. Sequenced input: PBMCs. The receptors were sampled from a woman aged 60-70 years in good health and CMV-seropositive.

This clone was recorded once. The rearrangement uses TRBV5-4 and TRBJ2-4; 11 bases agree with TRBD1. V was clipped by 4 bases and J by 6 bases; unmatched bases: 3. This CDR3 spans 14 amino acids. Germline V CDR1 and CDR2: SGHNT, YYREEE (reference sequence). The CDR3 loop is CASSAGQGANIQYF. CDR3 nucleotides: TGTGCCAGCAGCGCCGGACAGGGGGCAAACATTCAGTACTTC. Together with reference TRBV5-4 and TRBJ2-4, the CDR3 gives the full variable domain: ETGVTQSPTHLIKTRGQQVTLRCSSQSGHNTVSWYQQALGQGPQFIFQYYREEENGRGNFPPRFSGLQFPNYSSELNVNALELDDSALYLCASSAGQGANIQYFGAGTRLSVL.

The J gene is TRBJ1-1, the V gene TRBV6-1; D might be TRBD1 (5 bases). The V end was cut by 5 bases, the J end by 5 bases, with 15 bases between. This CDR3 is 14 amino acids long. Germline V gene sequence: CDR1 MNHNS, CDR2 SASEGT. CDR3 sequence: CASSPPGAGTEAFF. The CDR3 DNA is TGTGCCAGCAGTCCCCCCGGGGCGGGGACTGAAGCTTTCTTT.

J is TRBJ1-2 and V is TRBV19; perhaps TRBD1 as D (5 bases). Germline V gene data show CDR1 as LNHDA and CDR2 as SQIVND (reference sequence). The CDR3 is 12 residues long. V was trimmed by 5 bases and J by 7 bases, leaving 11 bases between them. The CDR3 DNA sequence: TGTGCCAGTAGTGTATACAGGCGTGGCTACACCTTC. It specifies CASSVYRRGYTF. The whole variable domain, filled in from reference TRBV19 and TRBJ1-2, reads DGGITQSPKYLFRKEGQNVTLSCEQNLNHDAMYWYRQDPGQGLRLIYYSQIVNDFQKGDIAEGYSVSREKKESFPLTVTSAQKNPTAFYLCASSVYRRGYTFGSGTRLTVV.

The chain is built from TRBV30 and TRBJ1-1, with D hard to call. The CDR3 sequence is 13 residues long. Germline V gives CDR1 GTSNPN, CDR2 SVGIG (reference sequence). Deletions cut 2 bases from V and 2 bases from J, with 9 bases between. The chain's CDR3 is CAWSFAVNTEAFF. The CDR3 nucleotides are TGTGCCTGGAGTTTCGCAGTAAACACTGAAGCTTTCTTT. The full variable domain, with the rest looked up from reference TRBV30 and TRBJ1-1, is SQTIHQWPATLVQPVGSPLSLECTVEGTSNPNLYWYRQAAGRGLQLLFYSVGIGQISSEVPQNLSASRPQDRQFILSSKKLLLSDSGFYLCAWSFAVNTEAFFGQGTRLTVV.

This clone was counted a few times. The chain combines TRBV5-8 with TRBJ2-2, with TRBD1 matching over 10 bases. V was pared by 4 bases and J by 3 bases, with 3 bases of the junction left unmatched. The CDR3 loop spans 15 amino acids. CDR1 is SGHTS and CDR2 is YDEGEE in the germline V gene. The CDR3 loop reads CASSTGTGDTGELFF. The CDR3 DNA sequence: TGTGCCAGCAGCACGGGGACAGGGGACACCGGGGAGCTGTTTTTT.

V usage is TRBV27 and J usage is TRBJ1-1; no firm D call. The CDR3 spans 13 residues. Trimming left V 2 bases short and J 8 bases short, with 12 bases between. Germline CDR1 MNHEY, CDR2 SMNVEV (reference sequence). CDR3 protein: CASSLTLGGEAFF. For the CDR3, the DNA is TGTGCCAGCAGTTTAACGCTAGGAGGCGAAGCTTTCTTT.

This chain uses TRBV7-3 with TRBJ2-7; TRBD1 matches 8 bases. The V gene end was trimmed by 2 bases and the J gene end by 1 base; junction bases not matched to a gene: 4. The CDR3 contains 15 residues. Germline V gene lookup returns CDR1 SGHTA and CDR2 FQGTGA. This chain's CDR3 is CASSLSGGLSYEQYF. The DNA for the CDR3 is TGTGCCAGCAGCTTATCAGGGGGCCTATCCTACGAGCAGTACTTC.

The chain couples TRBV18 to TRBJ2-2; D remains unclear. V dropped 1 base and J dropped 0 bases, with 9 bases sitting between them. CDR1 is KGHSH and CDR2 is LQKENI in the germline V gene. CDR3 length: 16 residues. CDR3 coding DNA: TGTGCCAGCTCACCACTAGTGACTGCGAACACCGGGGAGCTGTTTTTT. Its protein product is CASSPLVTANTGELFF.